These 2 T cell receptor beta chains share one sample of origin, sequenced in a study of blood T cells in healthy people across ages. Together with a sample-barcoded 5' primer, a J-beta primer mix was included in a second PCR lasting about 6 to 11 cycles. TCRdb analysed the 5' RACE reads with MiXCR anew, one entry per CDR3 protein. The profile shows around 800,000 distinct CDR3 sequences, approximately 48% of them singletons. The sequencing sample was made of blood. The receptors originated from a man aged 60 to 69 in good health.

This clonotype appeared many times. The CDR3 sequence: CASSQDAGGTGELFF. Written as DNA, the CDR3 is TGTGCCAGCAGCCAGGATGCAGGGGGCACCGGGGAGCTGTTTTTT. This chain joins TRBV4-2 and TRBJ2-2; 7 bases match TRBD1. V shed 3 bases and J 4 bases; nucleotides not matched to a gene: 5. The CDR3 covers 15 residues. Looked up from germline, CDR1 is LGHNA and CDR2 is YNFKEQ.

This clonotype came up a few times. The chain's CDR3 is CASRDKPGQGMAKNIQYF. CDR3 sequence (DNA): TGCGCCAGCAGAGATAAACCGGGACAGGGGATGGCCAAAAACATTCAGTACTTC. V is TRBV4-1 and J is TRBJ2-4, with TRBD1 identical over 10 bases. The CDR3 loop spans 18 amino acids. Trimming took 6 bases from V and 1 from J; bases not matched to a gene: 12. CDR1 is MGHRA, CDR2 YSYEKL, per germline.